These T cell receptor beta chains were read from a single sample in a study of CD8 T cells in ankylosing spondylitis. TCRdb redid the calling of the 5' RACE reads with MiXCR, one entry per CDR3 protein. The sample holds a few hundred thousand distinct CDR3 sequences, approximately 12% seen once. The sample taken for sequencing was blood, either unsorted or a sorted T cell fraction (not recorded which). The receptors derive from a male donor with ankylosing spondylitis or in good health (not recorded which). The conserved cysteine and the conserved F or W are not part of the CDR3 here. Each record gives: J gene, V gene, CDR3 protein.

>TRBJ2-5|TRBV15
ATSGTDSLQETQY
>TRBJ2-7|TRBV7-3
ASSLQGYYEQY
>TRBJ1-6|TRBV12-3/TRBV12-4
ASSFDSNYNSPLH
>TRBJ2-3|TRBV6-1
ASSVKRARTDTQY
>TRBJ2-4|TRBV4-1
ASSPGSLGSTAKNIQY
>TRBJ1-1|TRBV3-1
ASSQDYSVNTEAF
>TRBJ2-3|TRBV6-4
ASSERARDTDTQY
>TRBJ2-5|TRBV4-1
ASSQVGRGQETQY
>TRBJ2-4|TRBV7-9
ASSLAITGAKENIQY
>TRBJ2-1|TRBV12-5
ASGLATGAQVGNEQF
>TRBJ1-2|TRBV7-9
ASSLGAGQGIGVYT
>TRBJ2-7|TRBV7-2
ASSSTSGRSQQY
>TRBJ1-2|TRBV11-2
ASSLVMGWNYGYT
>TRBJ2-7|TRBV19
ASSAGQELYEQY
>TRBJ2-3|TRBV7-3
ASSLGANFRDTQY
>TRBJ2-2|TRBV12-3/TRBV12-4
ASSPLAGGELF
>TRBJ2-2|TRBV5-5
ASSLQGINTGELF
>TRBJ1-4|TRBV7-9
ASSLAEAGPDNEKLF
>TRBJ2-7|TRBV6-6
ASSYLNDEQY
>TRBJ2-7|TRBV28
ASSSPALAGGYEQY
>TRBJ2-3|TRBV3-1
ASSQDMGRTTDTQY
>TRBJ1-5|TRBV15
ATSARKGAGNQPQH
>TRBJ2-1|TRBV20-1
SARDDYRGDYNEQF
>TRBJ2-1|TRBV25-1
ASSERGTGGGKSSYNEQF
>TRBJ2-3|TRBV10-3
AISDETDTQY
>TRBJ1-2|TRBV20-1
SASRDLHKNYGYT
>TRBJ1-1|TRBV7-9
ASSLVRSAGMNTEAF
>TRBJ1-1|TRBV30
AWSVGTEAF
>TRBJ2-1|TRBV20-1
SAPNPGLEYNEQF
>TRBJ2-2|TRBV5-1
ASRLAVTGELF
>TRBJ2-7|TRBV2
ATYGQGRYEQY
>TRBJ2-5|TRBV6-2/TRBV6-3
ASSYHRRSGLQETQY
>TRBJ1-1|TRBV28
ASSFSRVEAF
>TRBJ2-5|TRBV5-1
ASSTADRDDETQY
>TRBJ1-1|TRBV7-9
ASSVRDSTEAF
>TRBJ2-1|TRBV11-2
ASSPGVRADNEQF
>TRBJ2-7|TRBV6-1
ASSEIGLGSGEQY
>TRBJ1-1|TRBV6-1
ASRIQGNTEAF
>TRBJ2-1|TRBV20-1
SAKNPYNEQF
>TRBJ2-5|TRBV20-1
SASQGFRTQY
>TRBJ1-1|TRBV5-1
ASKFTGNTEAF
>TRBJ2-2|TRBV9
ASSVVTGELF
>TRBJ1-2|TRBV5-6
ASSLERGRTNYGYT
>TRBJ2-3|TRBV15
ATSRDRGLGTDTQY
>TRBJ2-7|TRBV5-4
ASSFLPGTSGRGGYEQY
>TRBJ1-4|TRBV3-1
ASSRRQENEKLF
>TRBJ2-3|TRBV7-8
ASSLYRVVTDTQY
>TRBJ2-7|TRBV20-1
SARPVYEQY
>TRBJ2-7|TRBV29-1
SVVGGQGSYEQY
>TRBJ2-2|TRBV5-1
ASSLMGATGELF
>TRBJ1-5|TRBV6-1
ASSEKAEGAGQPQH
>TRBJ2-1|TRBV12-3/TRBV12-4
ASSLVGTRVPFEQF
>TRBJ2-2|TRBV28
ASSPPGGRSTGELF
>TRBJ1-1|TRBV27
ASSWGGMNTEAF
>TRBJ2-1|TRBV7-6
ASSLVGGGLNEQF
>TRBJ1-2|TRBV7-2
ASSSDHRGYGYT
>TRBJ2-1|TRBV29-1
SVEAIRTNEQF
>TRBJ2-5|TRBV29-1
SVVTGAFQETQY